This TCR beta chain came from a study of cytomegalovirus exposure and HLA in healthy donors. The length of the CDR3 is 13 residues. The germline V gene encodes CDR1 MNHNS and CDR2 SASEGT. Trimming took 6 bases from V and 7 from J, leaving 13 bases between them. Study-wide points: Accurate predictions that matched the HLA-A and HLA-B alleles of most subjects were reportedly made from TCR beta sequences. With high specificity and sensitivity, the classifier reportedly diagnosed cytomegalovirus status. According to the study, 160 or so TCR beta chains were cytomegalovirus-associated. Rare TCR sequences predominated, though certain public TCRs were found in many donors.

With 60 Vbeta and 13 Jbeta primers, the PCR was carried out. Method: immunoSEQ multiplex PCR; TCRdb's copy keeps in-frame clones and lacks some. This sample yields 150,000 or so clones, of which approximately 82% are seen a single time; approximately 1.5% belongs to the top ten. In the case of this clone: No antigen is known for it.

This chain connects TRBV6-1 to TRBJ1-5, with D possibly TRBD1 on 6 matching bases. The TCR sequence derives from a man younger than 40 in good health and CMV-seropositive. Source material: PBMCs. The CDR3 DNA follows: TGTGCCAGCAGCGGCAGGGGTGACCAGCCCCAGCATTTT. Residues: CASSGRGDQPQHF.